This T cell receptor (beta chain) was obtained from a study of OX40 agonist ivuxolimab in advanced cancers. Study-level background: Partial responses were achieved by three patients, of whom one had hepatocellular carcinoma and two had cutaneous melanoma.

Sequencing used immunoSEQ multiplex PCR; TCRdb keeps in-frame clones, though not all of them. This sample has approximately 58,000 clones; more than 70% occur once, and the top ten carry around 2.3%. Germline CDR1 reads SGHRS; CDR2 reads YFSETQ. This CDR3 is 14 amino acids long. The ends were cut back, 0 bases at V and 2 bases at J, with 7 bases in the middle. The source of this sequence is an adult with an advanced solid tumor such as melanoma, head and neck, liver or kidney cancer. V gene TRBV5-1 combines with J gene TRBJ2-3; D remains ambiguous. The input for sequencing was CD4+ or CD8+ T cells sorted from blood, taken in a trial of the OX40 agonist ivuxolimab. The chain's CDR3 is CASSLGDDTDTQYF. The CDR3, as DNA: TGCGCCAGCAGCTTGGGAGACGACACAGATACGCAGTATTTT.